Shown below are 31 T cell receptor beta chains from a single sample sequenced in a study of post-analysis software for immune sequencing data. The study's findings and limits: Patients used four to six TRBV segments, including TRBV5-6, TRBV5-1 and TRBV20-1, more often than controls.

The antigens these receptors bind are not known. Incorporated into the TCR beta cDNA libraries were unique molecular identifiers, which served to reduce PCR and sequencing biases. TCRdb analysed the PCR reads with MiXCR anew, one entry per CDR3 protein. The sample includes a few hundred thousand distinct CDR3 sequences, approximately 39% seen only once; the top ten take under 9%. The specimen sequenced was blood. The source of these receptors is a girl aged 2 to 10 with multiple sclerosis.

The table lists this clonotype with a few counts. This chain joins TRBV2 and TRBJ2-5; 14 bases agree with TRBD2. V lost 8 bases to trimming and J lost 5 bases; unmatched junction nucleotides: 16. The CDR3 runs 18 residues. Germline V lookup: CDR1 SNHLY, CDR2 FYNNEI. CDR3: CASGTGTSGGPWHETQYF. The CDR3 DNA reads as TGTGCCAGCGGGACCGGGACTAGCGGGGGCCCTTGGCATGAGACCCAGTACTTC.

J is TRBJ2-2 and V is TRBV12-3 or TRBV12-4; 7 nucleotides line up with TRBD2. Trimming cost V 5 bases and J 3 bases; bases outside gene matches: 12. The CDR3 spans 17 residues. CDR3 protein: CASSPQRRGRDTGELFF. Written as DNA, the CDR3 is TGTGCCAGCAGTCCCCAGAGGCGCGGGAGAGACACCGGGGAGCTGTTTTTT.

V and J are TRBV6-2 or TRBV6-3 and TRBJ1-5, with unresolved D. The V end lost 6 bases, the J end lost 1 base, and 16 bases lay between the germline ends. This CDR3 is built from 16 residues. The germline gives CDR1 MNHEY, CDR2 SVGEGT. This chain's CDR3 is CASSPQAVLSNQPQHF. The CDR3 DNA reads TGTGCCAGCAGCCCGCAGGCCGTATTGAGCAATCAGCCCCAGCATTTT.

The CDR3 DNA reads TGTGCCAGCAGTTACCAGCGATCTGGGGCCAACGTCCTGACTTTC. Translated, it gives CASSYQRSGANVLTF. The chain uses TRBV6-2 or TRBV6-3 and TRBJ2-6; D gene uncertain. CDR1 MNHEY and CDR2 SVGEGT come from the germline V gene. This CDR3 contains 15 residues. The V gene lost 2 bases and the J gene lost 1 base, with 6 bases spanning the gap.

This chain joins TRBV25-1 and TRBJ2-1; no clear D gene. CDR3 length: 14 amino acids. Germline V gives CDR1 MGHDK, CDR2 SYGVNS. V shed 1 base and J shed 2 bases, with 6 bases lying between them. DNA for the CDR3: TGTGCCAGCAGTGAATTGAGAGCCTACAATGAGCAGTTCTTC. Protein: CASSELRAYNEQFF.

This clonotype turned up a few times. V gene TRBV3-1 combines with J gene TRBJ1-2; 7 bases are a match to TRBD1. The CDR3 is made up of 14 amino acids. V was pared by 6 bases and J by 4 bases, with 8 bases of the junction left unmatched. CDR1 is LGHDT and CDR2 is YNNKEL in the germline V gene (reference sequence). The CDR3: CASRGTDRSYGYTF. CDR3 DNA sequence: TGTGCCAGCAGGGGAACGGACAGGTCCTATGGCTACACCTTC.

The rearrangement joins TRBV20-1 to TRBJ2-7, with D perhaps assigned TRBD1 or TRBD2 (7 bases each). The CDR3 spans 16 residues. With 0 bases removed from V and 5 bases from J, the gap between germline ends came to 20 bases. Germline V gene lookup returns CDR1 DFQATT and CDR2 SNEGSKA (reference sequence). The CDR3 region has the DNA TGCAGTGCTAGAGATGGGGGAGGGCAGGGGGTGGACGAGCAGTACTTC. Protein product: CSARDGGGQGVDEQYF.

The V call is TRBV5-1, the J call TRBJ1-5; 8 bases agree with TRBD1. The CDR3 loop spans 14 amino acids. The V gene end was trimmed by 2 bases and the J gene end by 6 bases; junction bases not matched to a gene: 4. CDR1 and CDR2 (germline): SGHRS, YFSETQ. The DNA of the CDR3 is TGCGCCAGCAGCTTAACAGGGGGGAGTCAGCCCCAGCATTTT. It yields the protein CASSLTGGSQPQHF.

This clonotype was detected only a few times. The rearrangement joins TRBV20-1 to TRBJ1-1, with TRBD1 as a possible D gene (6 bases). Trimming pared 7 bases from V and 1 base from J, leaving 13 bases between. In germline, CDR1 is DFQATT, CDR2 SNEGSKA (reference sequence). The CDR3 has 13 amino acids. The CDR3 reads CSGWGRENTEAFF. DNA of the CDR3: TGCAGTGGGTGGGGGCGGGAGAACACTGAAGCTTTCTTT.

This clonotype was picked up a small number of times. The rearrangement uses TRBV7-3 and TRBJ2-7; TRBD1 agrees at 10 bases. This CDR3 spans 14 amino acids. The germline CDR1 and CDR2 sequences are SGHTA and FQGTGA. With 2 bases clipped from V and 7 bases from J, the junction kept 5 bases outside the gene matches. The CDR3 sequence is CASSLWDRGGEQYF. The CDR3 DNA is TGTGCCAGCAGCTTATGGGACAGGGGTGGGGAGCAGTACTTC.

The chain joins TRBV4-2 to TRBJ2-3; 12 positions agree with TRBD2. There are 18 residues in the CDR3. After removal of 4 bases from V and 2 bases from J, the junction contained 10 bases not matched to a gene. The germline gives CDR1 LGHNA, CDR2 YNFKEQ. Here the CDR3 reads CASSPSQTSGGHTDTQYF. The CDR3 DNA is TGTGCCAGCAGCCCCTCCCAGACTAGCGGGGGTCACACAGATACGCAGTATTTT.

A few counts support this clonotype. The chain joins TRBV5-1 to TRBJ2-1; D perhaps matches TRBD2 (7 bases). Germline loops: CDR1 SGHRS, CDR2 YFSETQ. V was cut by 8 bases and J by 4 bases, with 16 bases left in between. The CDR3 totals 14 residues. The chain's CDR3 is CASTPQGGYNEQFF. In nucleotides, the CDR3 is TGCGCCAGTACTCCACAGGGAGGGTACAATGAGCAGTTCTTC.

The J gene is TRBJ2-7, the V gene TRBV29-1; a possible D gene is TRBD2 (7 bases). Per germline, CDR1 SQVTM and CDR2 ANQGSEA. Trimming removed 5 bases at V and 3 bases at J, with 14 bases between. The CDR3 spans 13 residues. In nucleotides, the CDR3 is TGCAGCGTTAGCGGGACACCGGACTACGAGCAGTACTTC. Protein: CSVSGTPDYEQYF.

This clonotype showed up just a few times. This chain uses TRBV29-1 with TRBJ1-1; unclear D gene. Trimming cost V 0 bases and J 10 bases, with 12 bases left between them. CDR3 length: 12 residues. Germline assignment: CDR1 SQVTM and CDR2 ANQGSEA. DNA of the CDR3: TGCAGCGTTGAAGATCGTGTAACAAGAGCTTTCTTT. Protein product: CSVEDRVTRAFF.

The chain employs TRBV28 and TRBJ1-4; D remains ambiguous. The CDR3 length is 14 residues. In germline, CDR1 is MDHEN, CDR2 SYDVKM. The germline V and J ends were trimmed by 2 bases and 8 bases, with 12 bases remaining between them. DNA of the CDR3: TGTGCCAGCAGTTTACGGGAGTTGCGGGAAAAACTGTTTTTT. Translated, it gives CASSLRELREKLFF.

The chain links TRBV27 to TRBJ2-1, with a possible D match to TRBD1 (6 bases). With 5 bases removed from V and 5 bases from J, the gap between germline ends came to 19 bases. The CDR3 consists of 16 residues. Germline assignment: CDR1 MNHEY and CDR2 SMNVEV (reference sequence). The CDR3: CASSPQLRTVNNEQFF. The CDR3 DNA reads TGTGCCAGCAGTCCCCAACTGCGGACAGTAAACAATGAGCAGTTCTTC.

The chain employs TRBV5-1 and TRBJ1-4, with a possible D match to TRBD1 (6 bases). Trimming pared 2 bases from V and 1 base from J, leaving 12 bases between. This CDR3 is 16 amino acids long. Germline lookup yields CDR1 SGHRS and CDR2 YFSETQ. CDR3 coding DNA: TGCGCCAGCAGCTTAGGACAGCCCCTAACTAATGAAAAACTGTTTTTT. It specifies CASSLGQPLTNEKLFF.

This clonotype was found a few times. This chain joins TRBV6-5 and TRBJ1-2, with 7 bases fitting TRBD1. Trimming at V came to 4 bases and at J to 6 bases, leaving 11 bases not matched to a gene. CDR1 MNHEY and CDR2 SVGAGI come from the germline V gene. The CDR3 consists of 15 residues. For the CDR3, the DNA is TGTGCCAGCAGTTTGGGACAGCTGTCGGTAAATGGCTACACCTTC. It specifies CASSLGQLSVNGYTF.

CDR3 nucleotide sequence: TGCAGTGCTAGAGAAGGGACCAACCAAGAGACCCAGTACTTC. Its translation: CSAREGTNQETQYF. The rearrangement uses TRBV20-1 and TRBJ2-5; tentatively, D is TRBD1 or TRBD2 (5 bases each). Germline V lookup: CDR1 DFQATT, CDR2 SNEGSKA (reference sequence). The CDR3 totals 14 residues. Deletions cut 0 bases from V and 0 bases from J, with 8 bases between.

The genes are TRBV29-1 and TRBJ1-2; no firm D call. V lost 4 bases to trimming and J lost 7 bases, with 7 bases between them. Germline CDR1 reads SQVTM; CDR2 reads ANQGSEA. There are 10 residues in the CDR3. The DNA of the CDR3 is TGCAGCGTTGTTGAGGGTGGCTACACCTTC. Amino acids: CSVVEGGYTF.

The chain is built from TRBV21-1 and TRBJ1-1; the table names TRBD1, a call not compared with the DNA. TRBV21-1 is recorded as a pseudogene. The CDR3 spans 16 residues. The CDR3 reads CASSNGTGVMNTEAFF. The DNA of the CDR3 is TGTGCCAGCAGCAACGGGACAGGGGTAATGAACACTGAAGCTTTCTTT.

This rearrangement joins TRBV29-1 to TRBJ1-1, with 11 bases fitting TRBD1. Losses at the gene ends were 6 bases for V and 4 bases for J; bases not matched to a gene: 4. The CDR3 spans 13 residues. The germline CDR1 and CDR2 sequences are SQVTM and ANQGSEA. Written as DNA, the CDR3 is TGCAGCGTCCCGGGACAGGGGGGCACTGAAGCTTTCTTT. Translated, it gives CSVPGQGGTEAFF.

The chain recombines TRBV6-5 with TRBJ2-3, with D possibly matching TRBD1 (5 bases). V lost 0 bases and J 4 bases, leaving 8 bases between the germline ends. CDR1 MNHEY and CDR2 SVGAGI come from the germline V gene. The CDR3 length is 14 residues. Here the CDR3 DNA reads TGTGCCAGCAGTTACTCGAGACAGTCAGATACGCAGTATTTT. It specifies CASSYSRQSDTQYF.

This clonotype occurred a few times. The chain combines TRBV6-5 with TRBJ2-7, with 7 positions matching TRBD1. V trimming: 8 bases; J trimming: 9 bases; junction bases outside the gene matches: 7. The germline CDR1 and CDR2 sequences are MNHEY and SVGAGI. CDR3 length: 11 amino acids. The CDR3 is CASEDRLGQYF. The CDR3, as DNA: TGTGCCAGCGAGGACAGGCTTGGGCAGTACTTC.

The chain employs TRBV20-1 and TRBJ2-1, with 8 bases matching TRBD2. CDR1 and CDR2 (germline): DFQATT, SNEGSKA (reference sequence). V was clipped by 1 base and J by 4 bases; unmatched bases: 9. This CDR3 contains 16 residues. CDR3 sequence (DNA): TGCAGTGCTAGAGTCCCCAGACTAGCGACATACAATGAGCAGTTCTTC. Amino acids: CSARVPRLATYNEQFF.

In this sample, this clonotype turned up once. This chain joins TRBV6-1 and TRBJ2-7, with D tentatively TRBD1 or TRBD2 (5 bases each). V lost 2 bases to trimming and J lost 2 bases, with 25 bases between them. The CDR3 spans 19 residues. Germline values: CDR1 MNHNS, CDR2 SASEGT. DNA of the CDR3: TGTGCCAGCAGTGAAATTGTAGGACGGGGCCTCCAGGCGCCCTACGAGCAGTACTTC. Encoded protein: CASSEIVGRGLQAPYEQYF.

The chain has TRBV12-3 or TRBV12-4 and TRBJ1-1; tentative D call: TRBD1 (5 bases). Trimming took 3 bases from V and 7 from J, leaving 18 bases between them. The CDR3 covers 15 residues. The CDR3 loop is CASSLGGIVTIEAFF. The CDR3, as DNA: TGTGCCAGCAGTTTGGGGGGGATCGTGACTATTGAAGCTTTCTTT.

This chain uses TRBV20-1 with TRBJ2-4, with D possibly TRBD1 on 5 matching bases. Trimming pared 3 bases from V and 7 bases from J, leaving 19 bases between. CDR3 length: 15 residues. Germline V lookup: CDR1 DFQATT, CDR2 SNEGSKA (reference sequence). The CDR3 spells CSASRQLTSRNIQYF. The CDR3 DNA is TGCAGTGCTAGTAGACAGTTAACGTCCCGTAACATTCAGTACTTC.

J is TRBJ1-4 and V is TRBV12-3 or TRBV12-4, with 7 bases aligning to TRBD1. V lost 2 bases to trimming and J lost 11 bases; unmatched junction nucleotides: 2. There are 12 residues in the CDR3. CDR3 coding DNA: TGTGCCAGCAGTTTAACAGGGGAGAAACTGTTTTTT. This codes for CASSLTGEKLFF.

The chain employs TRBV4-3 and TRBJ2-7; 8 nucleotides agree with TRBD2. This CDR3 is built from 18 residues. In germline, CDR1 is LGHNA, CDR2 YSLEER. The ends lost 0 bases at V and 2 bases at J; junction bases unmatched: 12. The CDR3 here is CASSQEESAGGGPYEQYF. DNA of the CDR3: TGCGCCAGCAGCCAAGAAGAGTCGGCGGGGGGAGGTCCCTACGAGCAGTACTTC.

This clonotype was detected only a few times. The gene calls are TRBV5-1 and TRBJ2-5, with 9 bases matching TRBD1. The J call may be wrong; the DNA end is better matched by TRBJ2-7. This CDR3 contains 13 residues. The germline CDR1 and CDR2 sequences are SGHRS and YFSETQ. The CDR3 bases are TGCGCCAGCAGCTGGACAGGGGATTACGAGCAGTACTTC. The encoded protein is CASSWTGDYEQYF.